The T cell receptor (beta chain) described here comes from a study of CD8 T cells in ankylosing spondylitis. Whole-study results and caveats: Disease-linked clones reportedly showed significant enrichment in matched ankylosing spondylitis synovial fluid. With a CD8+ phenotype, disease-linked clones were relatively rare in peripheral blood. There were earlier reports of some motif variants in reactive arthritis synovial fluid and blood.

This clonotype was found a few times. What it binds is not known. The CDR3 length is 15 residues. Looked up from germline, CDR1 is MNHEY and CDR2 is SMNVEV (reference sequence). V was pared by 1 base and J by 2 bases, with 8 bases between. The TCR beta libraries were generated through quantitative 5'-RACE incorporating molecular barcodes. Using its own MiXCR run on the 5' RACE reads, TCRdb lists one record per CDR3 protein. The sample consists of about 250,000 distinct CDR3 sequences, roughly 32% of them appearing once. The sequenced material came from blood, either unsorted or a sorted T cell fraction (not recorded which). The receptor was derived from a male donor with ankylosing spondylitis or in good health (not recorded which). The genes are TRBV27 and TRBJ2-2; no firm D call. This CDR3 is CASSLLGINTGELFF. The CDR3, as DNA: TGTGCCAGCAGTTTATTGGGCATTAACACCGGGGAGCTGTTTTTT.